This note documents a single T cell receptor beta chain sequence. As yet, its antigen is unknown. Noted treatment: approximately 9-day PBMC culture with coronavirus spike peptide pools or control peptides (ViraFEST assay). This sample was included in a study of vaccination and CD4 T cells after COVID-19. About the research overall: Nasal swab PCR detected SARS-CoV-2 in convalescent patients; eight to ten had mild disease, one severe. The convalescents included six males and four females, and among them two were Hispanic while seven were Caucasian. Across the group, participants received two doses of either BNT162b2 or mRNA-1273 vaccine.

CDR1 is KGHSH, CDR2 LQKENI, per germline. The CDR3 extends over 15 amino acids. The ends were cut back, 3 bases at V and 4 bases at J, with 14 bases in the middle. Sequence data for DNA of cultured CD4+ T cells were generated by the Oncomine TCR Beta short-read assay. Once CD4+ T cells had been cultured, genomic DNA was extracted from them. One entry per CDR3 protein results from TCRdb running MiXCR on the PCR reads. This sample has 4,300 or so distinct CDR3 sequences, with 21% found just once. Material: CD4+ T cells from blood, cultured in vitro. This chain joins TRBV18 and TRBJ2-3; D uncertain. This sequence was found in a human donor who had recovered from COVID-19. The CDR3 region has the DNA TGTGCCAGCTCACCGAGGCAGGCCGACTCAGATACGCAGTATTTT. Residues: CASSPRQADSDTQYF.